The next 20 T cell receptor beta chains were all read from a single sample in a study of radiation and T cells in renal cell carcinoma. Time point specified: blood 4 weeks post-SBRT, at nephrectomy. The sample's treatment: 15 Gy SBRT to primary tumor, nephrectomy 4 weeks later. The data were produced by immunoSEQ multiplex PCR, yet TCRdb's version contains in-frame clones alone and is incomplete. The table lists under 100,000 clones, around 83% of them singletons. Sample: blood, taken from a patient whose treatment included radiotherapy and nephrectomy. These receptors were taken from a man aged 55 to 69 with renal cell carcinoma.

This clone was recorded only once. The rearrangement links TRBV5-5 to TRBJ1-2; D not resolved. V was trimmed by 1 base and J by 3 bases, leaving 7 bases between them. Germline V gene data show CDR1 as SGHKS and CDR2 as YYEKEE (reference sequence). This CDR3 is built from 13 residues. CDR3 loop: CASSLRRDYGYTF. In DNA form, the CDR3 reads TGTGCCAGCAGCTTGCGGCGAGACTATGGCTACACCTTC.

The rearrangement uses TRBV7-9 and TRBJ2-1; TRBD2 agrees at 10 bases. The CDR3 contains 17 residues. With 2 bases clipped from V and 4 bases from J, the junction kept 8 bases outside the gene matches. Germline V CDR1 and CDR2: SEHNR, FQNEAQ (reference sequence). CDR3 residues: CASSLPSGTSEYNEQFF. The CDR3 DNA reads as TGTGCCAGCAGCTTACCCTCCGGGACTAGCGAGTACAATGAGCAGTTCTTC.

This chain uses TRBV18 with TRBJ2-7, with a tentative D call TRBD1 (6 bases). Germline V gene lookup returns CDR1 KGHSH and CDR2 LQKENI. The CDR3 runs to 15 residues. The V and J ends lost 3 bases and 4 bases respectively, with 16 bases between them. The CDR3 DNA is TGTGCCAGCTCACCCCAGGGCCAGGGGTATTACGAGCAGTACTTC. This gives the protein CASSPQGQGYYEQYF.

Written as DNA, the CDR3 is TGTGCCAGCAAATTAACTAGCGGGAGTAACGAGCAGTACTTC. This sequence encodes CASKLTSGSNEQYF. The chain uses TRBV28 and TRBJ2-7, with 11 bases identical to TRBD2. Unmatched junction bases numbered 7, after V lost 7 bases and J lost 5 bases. The CDR3 is 14 residues long. CDR1 MDHEN and CDR2 SYDVKM come from the germline V gene.

The CDR3 region has the DNA TGCGCCAGCAGTGAGGGGGGACTCGGCACAGATACGCAGTATTTT. Encoded protein: CASSEGGLGTDTQYF. This rearrangement joins TRBV10-1 to TRBJ2-3, with TRBD2 as a possible D gene (6 bases). Germline CDR1 WNHNN, CDR2 SYGVQD (reference sequence). V lost 2 bases and J 1 base, leaving 10 bases between the germline ends. This CDR3 spans 15 amino acids.

This clone appeared a few times. This chain connects TRBV9 to TRBJ2-3, with D possibly called TRBD1 or TRBD2 (5 bases each). Looked up from germline, CDR1 is SGDLS and CDR2 is YYNGEE. The CDR3 length is 17 residues. V lost 0 bases and J 3 bases, leaving 17 bases between the germline ends. CDR3 protein: CASSVEVPWGFTDTQYF. In DNA, the CDR3 is TGTGCCAGCAGCGTAGAGGTTCCCTGGGGGTTTACAGATACGCAGTATTTT.

This chain's CDR3 is CASSLETGMGYTF. The CDR3 bases are TGTGCCAGCAGCTTAGAGACAGGGATGGGCTACACCTTC. The chain employs TRBV7-6 and TRBJ1-2; TRBD1 matches at 7 bases. The CDR3 covers 13 residues. J lost 8 bases, V lost 1 base, and 4 bases had no gene match. Germline loops: CDR1 SGHVS, CDR2 FNYEAQ.

This sequence joins TRBV9 and TRBJ1-3; 8 bases match TRBD1. The CDR3 totals 15 residues. Germline loops: CDR1 SGDLS, CDR2 YYNGEE. The trim removed 4 bases at V and 2 bases at J, leaving 5 bases unmatched. The CDR3 bases are TGTGCCAGCAGCCCGACAGGGGATGCTGGAAACACCATATATTTT. Residues: CASSPTGDAGNTIYF.

The V and J genes are TRBV29-1 and TRBJ2-5, with TRBD1 matching 8 bases. The junction had 4 bases not matched to a gene; V was cut back by 5 bases and J by 5 bases. The length of the CDR3 is 12 residues. Germline-derived CDR1 and CDR2 are SQVTM and ANQGSEA. The CDR3 reads CSVQGAQETQYF. The CDR3 DNA follows: TGCAGCGTTCAGGGGGCTCAGGAGACCCAGTACTTC.

The rearrangement uses TRBV6-6 and TRBJ1-2, with D unresolved. The CDR3 spans 10 residues. The germline gives CDR1 MNHNY, CDR2 SVGAGI (reference sequence). V lost 3 bases to trimming and J lost 8 bases, with 4 bases between them. The CDR3 here is CASSYGGYTF. The CDR3 nucleotides are TGTGCCAGCAGTTATGGAGGCTACACCTTC.

This chain links TRBV7-9 with TRBJ1-1; D is undetermined. Germline V gene lookup returns CDR1 SEHNR and CDR2 FQNEAQ (reference sequence). The CDR3 has 15 amino acids. V gave up 5 bases and J gave up 3 bases, with 16 bases separating them. CDR3 sequence: CASSLYRGLDTEAFF. CDR3 DNA sequence: TGTGCCAGCAGCCTATACCGAGGACTGGACACTGAAGCTTTCTTT.

The V and J genes are TRBV25-1 and TRBJ2-3; TRBD2 matches 10 bases. CDR1 is MGHDK and CDR2 is SYGVNS in the germline V gene. This CDR3 comprises 16 residues. Trimming cost V 3 bases and J 3 bases; bases outside gene matches: 6. This chain's CDR3 is CASSDPAGGATDTQYF. The CDR3 nucleotides read TGTGCCAGCAGTGATCCAGCGGGAGGGGCGACAGATACGCAGTATTTT.

The rearrangement links TRBV7-9 to TRBJ1-5; the D is unclear. The CDR3 is 12 residues long. The germline CDR1 and CDR2 sequences are SEHNR and FQNEAQ (reference sequence). Trimming cost V 2 bases and J 5 bases, with 4 bases left between them. The CDR3 reads CASSLLDQPQHF. The DNA of the CDR3 is TGTGCCAGCAGCTTACTGGATCAGCCCCAGCATTTT.

The rearrangement joins TRBV2 to TRBJ1-5; TRBD1 aligns across 8 bases. The CDR3 length is 15 residues. The germline gives CDR1 SNHLY, CDR2 FYNNEI. V lost 9 bases and J lost 5; bases outside the gene matches: 12. The CDR3 sequence: CASSDRDRSDQPQHF. As DNA, the CDR3 is TGTGCCAGTTCAGACCGGGACAGGAGTGATCAGCCCCAGCATTTT. The full variable domain, its missing parts supplied by reference TRBV2 and TRBJ1-5, is EPEVTQTPSHQVTQMGQEVILRCVPISNHLYFYWYRQILGQKVEFLVSFYNNEISEKSEIFDDQFSVERPDGSNFTLKIRSTKLEDSAMYFCASSDRDRSDQPQHFGDGTRLSIL.

Only a few counts were recorded for this clone. The chain is built from TRBV6-1 and TRBJ2-5, with no clear D. The ends were cut back, 8 bases at V and 4 bases at J, with 17 bases in the middle. The CDR3 covers 14 residues. In germline, CDR1 is MNHNS, CDR2 SASEGT. CDR3 in amino acids: CASLHFGVGETQYF. CDR3 DNA: TGTGCCAGCCTTCACTTTGGGGTAGGAGAGACCCAGTACTTC.

This chain uses TRBV10-3 with TRBJ2-5; TRBD2 agrees at 11 bases. The J call could be wrong; TRBJ2-7 is a better fit for the DNA end. In germline, CDR1 is ENHRY, CDR2 SYGVKD. The CDR3 runs 15 residues. The chain's CDR3 is CAIRGTSGRSYEQYF. The CDR3 coding sequence is TGTGCCATCAGGGGGACTAGCGGACGCTCCTACGAGCAGTACTTC.

For the CDR3, the DNA is TGTGCCAGCAGCTTAACAGGGGGCTTAACTGAAGCTTTCTTT. This translates into CASSLTGGLTEAFF. The rearrangement uses TRBV11-2 and TRBJ1-1, with TRBD1 identical over 9 bases. The CDR3 extends over 14 amino acids. V lost 2 bases and J lost 5; bases outside the gene matches: 3. Germline CDR1 and CDR2: SGHAT and FQNNGV.

The chain recombines TRBV11-2 with TRBJ1-1; D is ambiguous. The CDR3 runs to 13 residues. CDR1 and CDR2 (germline): SGHAT, FQNNGV. Trimming stripped 4 bases from V and 1 base from J, with 7 bases between. CDR3 sequence reads: CASSWEGNTEAFF. CDR3 coding DNA: TGTGCCAGCAGCTGGGAGGGGAACACTGAAGCTTTCTTT.

The chain uses TRBV27 and TRBJ1-1; TRBD1 is a possible D gene (5 bases). This CDR3 is 21 amino acids long. CDR1 MNHEY and CDR2 SMNVEV come from the germline V gene (reference sequence). The V end lost 3 bases, the J end lost 4 bases, and 33 bases lay between the germline ends. The CDR3 nucleotides read TGTGCCAGCAGTTTCCGTCCGGTCAGCGCACAAGTGGGGCGGACGGTCACTGAAGCTTTCTTT. Translation: CASSFRPVSAQVGRTVTEAFF.

The chain combines TRBV27 with TRBJ2-1, with TRBD2 matching over 7 bases. Looked up from germline, CDR1 is MNHEY and CDR2 is SMNVEV (reference sequence). The CDR3 runs 16 residues. V was clipped by 2 bases and J by 0 bases; unmatched bases: 4. Here the CDR3 reads CASSLRTRSSYNEQFF. As DNA, the CDR3 is TGTGCCAGCAGTTTACGGACTAGGAGCTCCTACAATGAGCAGTTCTTC.